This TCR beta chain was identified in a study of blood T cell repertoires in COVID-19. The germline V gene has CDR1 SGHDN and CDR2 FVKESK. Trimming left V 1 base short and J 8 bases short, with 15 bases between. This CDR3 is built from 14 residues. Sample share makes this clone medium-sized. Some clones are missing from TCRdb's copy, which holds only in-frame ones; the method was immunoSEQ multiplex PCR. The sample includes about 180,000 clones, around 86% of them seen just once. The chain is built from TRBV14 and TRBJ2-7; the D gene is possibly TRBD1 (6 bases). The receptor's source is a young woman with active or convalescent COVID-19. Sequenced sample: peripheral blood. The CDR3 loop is CASSQVGTTGQQYF. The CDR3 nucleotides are TGTGCCAGCAGCCAAGTAGGGACGACAGGTCAGCAGTACTTC. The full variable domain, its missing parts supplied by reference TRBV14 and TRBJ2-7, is EAGVTQFPSHSVIEKGQTVTLRCDPISGHDNLYWYRRVMGKEIKFLLHFVKESKQDESGMPNNRFLAERTGGTYSTLKVQPAELEDSGVYFCASSQVGTTGQQYFGPGTRLTVT.